The 15 T cell receptor beta chains reported below all come from one sample, sequenced in a study of regulatory T cells in long-lasting Graves disease. Time point denoted: newly diagnosed GD, antithyroid drugs for less than 3 months. From PBMCs, RNA was extracted and then used to make the TCR library. With iRepertoire HTBI primers and Arm-PCR of CDR3 regions, TCR beta libraries were built. TCRdb processed the multiplex PCR reads anew with MiXCR; each CDR3 protein has one entry. Counted here are roughly 380,000 distinct CDR3 sequences, 15% to 20% occurring once; the ten biggest clones make up 25% to 30%. These data also formed part of another study, on T cells in Graves' hyperthyroidism and ophthalmopathy.

The material was peripheral blood mononuclear cells (PBMCs), obtained at new diagnosis, from a patient treated with antithyroid drugs. The receptors originated from a man aged 35-49 years with Graves disease.

This clonotype was observed a few times. This rearrangement joins TRBV4-1 to TRBJ1-2, with a possible D match to TRBD1 (5 bases). Trimming cost V 3 bases and J 8 bases, with 19 bases left between them. Germline CDR1 reads MGHRA; CDR2 reads YSYEKL. This CDR3 has 15 amino acids. The CDR3 here is CASSHPRGDLNGYTF. CDR3 bases: TGCGCCAGCAGCCATCCTAGGGGCGACCTGAACGGCTACACCTTC.

This clonotype was counted ten times or more. The genes are TRBV2 and TRBJ2-1, with D possibly being TRBD1 (6 bases). TRBJ2-5 matches the DNA end more closely, so the J call is doubtful. Germline V gene sequence: CDR1 SNHLY, CDR2 FYNNEI. The CDR3 spans 16 residues. The CDR3 loop is CASSEGGGSYGETQYF. The CDR3 nucleotides are TGTGCCAGCAGTGAAGGTGGGGGCTCCTACGGAGAGACCCAGTACTTC.

Ten or more counts support this clonotype. The genes are TRBV12-3 or TRBV12-4 and TRBJ2-5; no firm D call. This CDR3 contains 15 residues. Trimming cost V 6 bases and J 1 base, with 15 bases left between them. This CDR3 is CASRLVVGSQETQYF. The CDR3 DNA reads as TGTGCCAGCAGACTCGTGGTTGGCAGCCAAGAGACCCAGTACTTC.

The table lists this clonotype with a count of one. CDR3 sequence: CASSQELGTGANVLTF. CDR3 bases: TGCGCCAGCAGCCAAGAATTGGGGACTGGGGCCAACGTCCTGACTTTC. The V call is TRBV4-3, the J call TRBJ2-6; no clear D. The ends were cut back, 0 bases at V and 2 bases at J, with 8 bases in the middle. Germline-derived CDR1 and CDR2 are LGHNA and YSLEER. The CDR3 has 16 amino acids.

This clonotype showed up just a few times. The V gene is TRBV7-2, the J gene TRBJ1-2; D is uncertain. CDR3 length: 13 residues. Germline V gene data show CDR1 as SGHTA and CDR2 as FQGNSA. The V and J ends lost 3 bases and 8 bases respectively, with 13 bases between them. CDR3 DNA sequence: TGTGCCAGCAGCTTCCTCCGTGGAGGAGGCTACACCTTC. It translates to CASSFLRGGGYTF.

The V call is TRBV20-1, the J call TRBJ1-3; tentative D call: TRBD1 (5 bases). The CDR3 sequence is 13 residues long. Germline CDR1 and CDR2: DFQATT and SNEGSKA (reference sequence). Trimming removed 4 bases at V and 8 bases at J, with 15 bases between. The CDR3 DNA is TGCAGTGCTATAGACAGTGTTCGAGACACCATATATTTT. As protein: CSAIDSVRDTIYF.

This clonotype occurred many times. The CDR3 DNA sequence: TGTGCCAGCAGCCCTTCGGGGGCCGGAGAAAAACTGTTTTTT. It codes for CASSPSGAGEKLFF. The V and J genes are TRBV7-8 and TRBJ1-4; weak D call: TRBD1 (6 bases). Trimming removed 5 bases from V and 8 bases from J, with 15 bases in between. Germline V gives CDR1 SGHVS, CDR2 FQNEAQ. This CDR3 contains 14 residues.

About this clonotype itself: One base away lies a much larger clone, so this may be a sequencing read error. The chain links TRBV5-5 to TRBJ1-2; no reliable D call. Trimming pared 0 bases from V and 4 bases from J, leaving 13 bases between. The CDR3 is 15 residues long. CDR1 and CDR2 from the germline V gene are SGHKS and YYEKEE (reference sequence). The DNA for the CDR3 is TGTGCCAGCAGCTTGGGTCCGACTACCCGCTATGGCTACACCTTC. Its translation is CASSLGPTTRYGYTF. Full variable domain (remainder filled in from reference TRBV5-5 and TRBJ1-2): DAGVTQSPTHLIKTRGQQVTLRCSPISGHKSVSWYQQVLGQGPQFIFQYYEKEERGRGNFPDRFSARQFPNYSSELNVNALLLGDSALYLCASSLGPTTRYGYTFGSGTRLTVV.

This clonotype was observed a handful of times. This sequence joins TRBV18 and TRBJ2-6; 9 bases are shared with TRBD1. Germline lookup yields CDR1 KGHSH and CDR2 LQKENI. Unmatched junction bases numbered 13, after V lost 4 bases and J lost 3 bases. The CDR3 extends over 19 amino acids. CDR3 residues: CASSLTRTGAPVGANVLTF. CDR3 bases: TGTGCCAGCTCACTAACCCGGACAGGGGCTCCCGTTGGGGCCAACGTCCTGACTTTC.

The chain couples TRBV2 to TRBJ1-5; 7 bases align to TRBD1. This CDR3 spans 15 amino acids. The germline V gene has CDR1 SNHLY and CDR2 FYNNEI. V gave up 5 bases and J gave up 4 bases; unmatched junction bases: 8. CDR3 in amino acids: CASSYGQVANQPQHF. Here the CDR3 DNA reads TGTGCCAGCAGTTACGGACAGGTTGCAAATCAGCCCCAGCATTTT.

This clonotype was seen ten or more times. This chain uses TRBV6-1 with TRBJ1-1, with 9 bases lining up with TRBD1. This CDR3 is built from 12 residues. With V trimmed by 8 bases and J by 4 bases, 2 bases remained unmatched. Germline V gene data show CDR1 as MNHNS and CDR2 as SASEGT. CDR3 region: CASGTGPTEAFF. As DNA, the CDR3 is TGTGCCAGCGGGACAGGGCCCACTGAAGCTTTCTTT.

Note on this clonotype: Germline and junction disagree at one end, which may indicate a read error. The chain joins TRBV13 to TRBJ2-3, with D possibly matching TRBD1 (5 bases). Germline V gene data show CDR1 as PRHDT and CDR2 as FYEKMQ (reference sequence). This CDR3 contains 13 residues. The CDR3 nucleotides are TGTGCCAGCAGTGTAAGGGGTCTTGGTACGCGGTATTTT. The encoded protein is CASSVRGLGTRYF.

The table lists this clonotype with many counts. The chain carries TRBV28 and TRBJ2-3; 11 nucleotides agree with TRBD2. Germline V CDR1 and CDR2: MDHEN, SYDVKM. The CDR3 sequence is 15 residues long. The V segment lost 4 bases and the J segment 5 bases; nucleotides outside the gene matches: 5. The CDR3 protein is CASSSLAGGGDTQYF. CDR3 sequence (DNA): TGTGCCAGCAGTTCCCTAGCGGGGGGTGGAGATACGCAGTATTTT.

There are many counts of this clonotype. V and J are TRBV29-1 and TRBJ2-1; D might be TRBD1 or TRBD2, each matching 6 bases. Germline V gene lookup returns CDR1 SQVTM and CDR2 ANQGSEA. V lost 7 bases and J lost 2, with 12 bases in between. The CDR3 contains 13 residues. This CDR3 is CSGGRGAYNEQFF. For the CDR3, the DNA is TGCAGCGGGGGAAGGGGGGCCTACAATGAGCAGTTCTTC.

This clonotype appeared many times. The V gene is TRBV29-1, the J gene TRBJ2-3; a weak D match, TRBD2 (6 bases). The CDR3 is 11 amino acids. The germline gives CDR1 SQVTM, CDR2 ANQGSEA. Trimming cost V 8 bases and J 5 bases, with 11 bases left between them. The chain's CDR3 is CSLLRGDTQYF. DNA for the CDR3: TGCAGCCTCCTGCGGGGAGATACGCAGTATTTT.